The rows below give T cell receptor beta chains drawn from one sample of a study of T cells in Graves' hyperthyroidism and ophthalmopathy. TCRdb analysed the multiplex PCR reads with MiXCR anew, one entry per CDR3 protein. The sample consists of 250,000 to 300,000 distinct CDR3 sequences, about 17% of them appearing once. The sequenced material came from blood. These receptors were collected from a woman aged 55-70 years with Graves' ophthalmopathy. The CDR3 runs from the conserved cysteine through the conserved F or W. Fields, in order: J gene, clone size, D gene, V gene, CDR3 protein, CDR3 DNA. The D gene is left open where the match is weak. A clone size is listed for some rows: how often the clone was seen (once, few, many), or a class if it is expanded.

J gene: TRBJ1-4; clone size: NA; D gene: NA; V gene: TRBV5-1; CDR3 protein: CASSTGHGMTNEKLFF; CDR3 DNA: TGCGCCAGCAGCACGGGACACGGGATGACTAATGAAAAACTGTTTTTT
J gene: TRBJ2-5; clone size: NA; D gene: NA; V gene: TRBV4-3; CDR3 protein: CASSQYPGRGETQYF; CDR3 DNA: TGCGCCAGCAGCCAATACCCCGGGCGGGGAGAGACCCAGTACTTC
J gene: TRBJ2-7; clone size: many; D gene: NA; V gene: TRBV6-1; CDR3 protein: CASSYTLAEQYF; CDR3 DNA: TGTGCCAGCAGTTATACCCTCGCCGAGCAGTACTTC
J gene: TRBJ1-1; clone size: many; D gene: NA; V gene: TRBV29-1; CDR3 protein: CSVDAGTGGMNTEAFF; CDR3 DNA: TGCAGCGTTGACGCTGGTACAGGCGGAATGAACACTGAAGCTTTCTTT
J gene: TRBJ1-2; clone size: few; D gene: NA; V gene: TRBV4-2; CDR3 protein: CASSQGQEAVYYGYTF; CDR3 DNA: TGTGCCAGCAGCCAAGGACAGGAGGCCGTATACTATGGCTACACCTTC
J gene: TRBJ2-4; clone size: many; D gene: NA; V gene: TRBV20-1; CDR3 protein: CSVVFREGGVKNIQYF; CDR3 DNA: TGCAGTGTAGTTTTTCGAGAGGGGGGGGTCAAAAACATTCAGTACTTC
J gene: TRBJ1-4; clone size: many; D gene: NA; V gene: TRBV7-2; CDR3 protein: CASSYWGAEGLFF; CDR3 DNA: TGTGCCAGCAGCTATTGGGGCGCGGAGGGTCTGTTTTTT
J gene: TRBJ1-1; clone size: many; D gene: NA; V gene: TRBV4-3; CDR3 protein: CASSQGPPGTEAFF; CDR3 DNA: TGCGCCAGCAGCCAAGGGCCCCCCGGGACTGAAGCTTTCTTT
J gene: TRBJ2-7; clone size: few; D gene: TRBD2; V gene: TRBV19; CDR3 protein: CASSIRLAGTYEQYF; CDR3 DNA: TGTGCCAGTAGTATCAGACTAGCGGGAACCTACGAGCAGTACTTC
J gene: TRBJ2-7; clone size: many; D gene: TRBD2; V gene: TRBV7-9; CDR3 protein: CASSSIGGGNYEQYF; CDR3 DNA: TGTGCCAGCAGCTCGATTGGGGGGGGGAACTACGAGCAGTACTTC
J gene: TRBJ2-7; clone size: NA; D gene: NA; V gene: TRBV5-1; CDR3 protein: CASSLTSNYEQYF; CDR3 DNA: TGCGCCAGCAGCTTGACATCCAACTACGAGCAGTACTTC
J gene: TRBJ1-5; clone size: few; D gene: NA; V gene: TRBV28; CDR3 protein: CASSLLRDSYSNQPQHF; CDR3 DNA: TGTGCCAGCAGTTTACTACGAGATTCTTATAGCAATCAGCCCCAGCATTTT
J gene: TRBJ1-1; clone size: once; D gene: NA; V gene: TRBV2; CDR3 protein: CASSPRQASNTEAFF; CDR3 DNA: TGTGCCAGCAGTCCACGACAGGCTTCAAACACTGAAGCTTTCTTT
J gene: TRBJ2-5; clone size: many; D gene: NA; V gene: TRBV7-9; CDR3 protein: CASSLQGSETQYF; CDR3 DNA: TGTGCCAGCAGCTTACAGGGGTCGGAGACCCAGTACTTC
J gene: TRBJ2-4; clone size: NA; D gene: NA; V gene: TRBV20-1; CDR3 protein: CSAITDSNKNIQYF; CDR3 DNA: TGCAGTGCTATTACCGACAGTAACAAAAACATTCAGTACTTC
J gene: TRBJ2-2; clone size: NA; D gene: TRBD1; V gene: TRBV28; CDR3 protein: CASSSPGGGFTGELFF; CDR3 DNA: TGTGCCAGCAGTTCCCCAGGGGGCGGGTTTACCGGGGAGCTGTTTTTT
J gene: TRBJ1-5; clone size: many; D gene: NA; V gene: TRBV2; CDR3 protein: CASSGVLMDSNQPQHF; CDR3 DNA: TGTGCCAGCAGTGGCGTCCTGATGGATAGCAATCAGCCCCAGCATTTT
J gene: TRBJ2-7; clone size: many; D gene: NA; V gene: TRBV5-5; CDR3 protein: CASSYSYEQYF; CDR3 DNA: TGTGCCAGCAGCTACTCCTACGAGCAGTACTTC
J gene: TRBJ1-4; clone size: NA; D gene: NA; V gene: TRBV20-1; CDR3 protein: CSARDLRSNEKLLF; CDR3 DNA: TGCAGTGCTAGAGATCTGAGAAGTAATGAAAAACTGCTTTTT
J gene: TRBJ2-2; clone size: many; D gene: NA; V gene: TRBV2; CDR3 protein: CASSNTGELFF; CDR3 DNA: TGTGCCAGCAGTAACACCGGGGAGCTGTTTTTT
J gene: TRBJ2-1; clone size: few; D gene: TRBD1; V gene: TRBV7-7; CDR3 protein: CASSLEGTGAGEQFF; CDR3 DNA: TGTGCTAGCAGCTTAGAGGGGACAGGGGCGGGCGAGCAGTTCTTC
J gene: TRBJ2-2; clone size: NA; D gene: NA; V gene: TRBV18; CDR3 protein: CASSPGANTGELFF; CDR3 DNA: TGTGCCAGCTCACCGGGGGCGAACACCGGGGAGCTGTTTTTT